Each of the 26 T cell receptor beta chains below was sequenced from the same sample in a study of T cell repertoires in cytomegalovirus infection. The antigens these receptors bind are not known. Each CDR3 protein gets one entry after TCRdb re-called the reads with MiXCR. The sample lists about 920,000 distinct CDR3 sequences; around a third were seen once. Sequenced material: cultured CD8+ T cells from PBMCs, taken from culture after CMV antigen stimulation. The receptors originated from a human donor in good health (CMV status not recorded). Some clones in this sample may be carry-over from other donors' samples.

V gene TRBV20-1 combines with J gene TRBJ2-1, with 9 bases fitting TRBD1. Germline CDR1 is DFQATT and CDR2 is SNEGSKA (reference sequence). This CDR3 spans 17 amino acids. Losses at the gene ends were 6 bases for V and 4 bases for J; bases not matched to a gene: 16. In nucleotides, the CDR3 is TGCAGTGCCACCACAGGGGGCAGGACCTCTCAATACAATGAGCAGTTCTTC. Encoded protein: CSATTGGRTSQYNEQFF.

This chain links TRBV11-2 with TRBJ1-6, with a weak D call TRBD1 (6 bases). Germline CDR1 reads SGHAT; CDR2 reads FQNNGV. The CDR3 covers 17 residues. With 5 bases removed from V and 0 bases from J, the gap between germline ends came to 14 bases. This chain's CDR3 is CASSRGALSSYNSPLHF. In DNA form, the CDR3 reads TGTGCCAGCAGCCGGGGGGCTTTGAGCTCCTATAATTCACCCCTCCACTTT. The full variable domain, in which reference TRBV11-2 and TRBJ1-6 provide the parts outside the CDR3, is EAGVAQSPRYKIIEKRQSVAFWCNPISGHATLYWYQQILGQGPKLLIQFQNNGVVDDSQLPKDRFSAERLKGVDSTLKIQPAKLEDSAVYLCASSRGALSSYNSPLHFGNGTRLTVT.

The chain carries TRBV7-9 and TRBJ2-7; TRBD1 agrees at 10 bases. Per germline, CDR1 SEHNR and CDR2 FQNEAQ (reference sequence). With 4 bases clipped from V and 3 bases from J, the junction kept 12 bases outside the gene matches. This CDR3 contains 17 residues. The CDR3 region is CASSSDRGRSSIYEQYF. The DNA for the CDR3 is TGTGCCAGCAGCTCCGACAGGGGGCGAAGCTCCATCTACGAGCAGTACTTC.

This clonotype was detected a few times. V and J are TRBV28 and TRBJ1-5, with a weak D call TRBD1 (6 bases). Germline values: CDR1 MDHEN, CDR2 SYDVKM. This CDR3 comprises 14 residues. V lost 8 bases and J 10 bases, leaving 21 bases between the germline ends. CDR3 region: CASLREGGGQPQHF. The CDR3 nucleotides are TGTGCCAGCCTCCGGGAGGGGGGTGGTCAACCCCAGCATTTT.

The chain employs TRBV7-9 and TRBJ2-3; 13 bases map to TRBD2. With V trimmed by 5 bases and J by 5 bases, 10 bases remained unmatched. CDR1 is SEHNR, CDR2 FQNEAQ, per germline (reference sequence). This CDR3 has 17 residues. The CDR3 nucleotides are TGTGCCAGCAGCGCCTTAAGGACTAGCGGGGGACGAGATACGCAGTATTTT. This translates into CASSALRTSGGRDTQYF.

The chain joins TRBV18 to TRBJ2-7; D not resolved. This CDR3 contains 14 residues. Deletions cut 0 bases from V and 2 bases from J, with 8 bases between. Germline values: CDR1 KGHSH, CDR2 LQKENI. The CDR3 is CASSPPGYPYEQYV. Written as DNA, the CDR3 is TGTGCCAGCTCACCACCGGGCTACCCCTACGAGCAGTACGTC.

The chain links TRBV6-8 to TRBJ2-7; D uncertain. CDR3 length: 15 amino acids. Germline CDR1 and CDR2: MNHGY and SAAAGT. Trimming removed 5 bases at V and 2 bases at J, with 16 bases between. CDR3 DNA sequence: TGTGCCAGCAGTGCGGCGCAGGCTGGAACCTACGAGCAGTACGTC. Its translation is CASSAAQAGTYEQYV.

The CDR3 protein is CASSVVGTFSGNTIYF. For the CDR3, the DNA is TGCGCCAGCAGTGTCGTCGGCACTTTCTCTGGAAACACCATATATTTT. The rearrangement uses TRBV10-2 and TRBJ1-3; D unresolved. V lost 4 bases to trimming and J lost 0 bases, with 13 bases between them. The CDR3 loop spans 16 amino acids. The germline CDR1 and CDR2 sequences are WSHSY and SAAADI.

This sequence joins TRBV7-9 and TRBJ2-3; D ambiguous. The CDR3 runs 14 residues. CDR1 is SEHNR and CDR2 is FQNEAQ in the germline V gene (reference sequence). The V end lost 8 bases, the J end lost 6 bases, and 18 bases lay between the germline ends. The CDR3 reads CASLPPREVDTQYF. CDR3 sequence (DNA): TGTGCCAGCTTACCCCCAAGAGAGGTGGATACGCAGTATTTT.

This clonotype appeared a few times. The rearrangement links TRBV4-1 to TRBJ1-5, with D unclear. The CDR3 totals 15 residues. Germline loops: CDR1 MGHRA, CDR2 YSYEKL. The V end lost 2 bases, the J end lost 4 bases, and 12 bases lay between the germline ends. CDR3 region: CASSQSAPVNQPQHF. The CDR3 nucleotides are TGCGCCAGCAGCCAATCGGCCCCGGTTAATCAGCCCCAGCATTTT.

In its sample, this clonotype was seen a few times. V and J are TRBV19 and TRBJ1-4; D gene ambiguous. Germline V gene data show CDR1 as LNHDA and CDR2 as SQIVND (reference sequence). This CDR3 has 11 amino acids. The V end lost 6 bases, the J end lost 7 bases, and 6 bases lay between the germline ends. In DNA form, the CDR3 reads TGTGCCAGTAGGGGTGCTGAAAAACTGTTTTTT. It translates to CASRGAEKLFF.

This clonotype was counted between two and nine times. The CDR3 reads CASAGGQLHYEQYF. CDR3 nucleotides: TGTGCTAGTGCCGGGGGGCAGCTACACTACGAGCAGTACTTC. This sequence joins TRBV12-5 and TRBJ2-7; TRBD2 might be the D (7 bases). This CDR3 has 14 amino acids. Trimming took 7 bases from V and 3 from J, leaving 16 bases between them. Germline V gene data show CDR1 as LGHNT and CDR2 as FRNRAP.

This rearrangement joins TRBV9 to TRBJ1-1; D possibly corresponds to TRBD1 (6 bases). V lost 4 bases and J 11 bases, leaving 18 bases between the germline ends. CDR1 and CDR2 (germline): SGDLS, YYNGEE. This CDR3 contains 13 residues. The CDR3 coding sequence is TGTGCCAGCAGCCCTGCCCCAGGGGTAGAGGCTTTCTTT. The encoded protein is CASSPAPGVEAFF.

The rearrangement joins TRBV6-1 to TRBJ1-1; D is possibly TRBD1 (5 bases). Germline V gives CDR1 MNHNS, CDR2 SASEGT. The V and J ends lost 6 bases and 4 bases respectively, with 12 bases between them. CDR3 length equals 13 residues. In nucleotides, the CDR3 is TGTGCCAGCAGGCTGGACACGACCACTGAAGCTTTCTTT. This translates into CASRLDTTTEAFF.

This clonotype came up a few times. V and J are TRBV2 and TRBJ2-1, with 8 nucleotides matching TRBD1. CDR3 length: 14 amino acids. Germline loops: CDR1 SNHLY, CDR2 FYNNEI. J gave up 10 bases and V 5 bases, and 10 bases lay outside the gene matches. The CDR3 bases are TGTGCCAGCAGTCCGAGATCAGGGGGCGGGGAGCAGTTCTTC. It translates to CASSPRSGGGEQFF.

V usage is TRBV18 and J usage is TRBJ1-3; a possible D gene is TRBD1 (5 bases). Deletions cut 0 bases from V and 4 bases from J, with 7 bases between. Germline CDR1 reads KGHSH; CDR2 reads LQKENI. The length of the CDR3 is 14 residues. The CDR3 is CASSPPGDGNTIYF. In nucleotides, the CDR3 is TGTGCCAGCTCACCACCAGGGGACGGAAACACCATATATTTT.

This clonotype was observed many times. The chain couples TRBV7-2 to TRBJ2-3; tentative D call: TRBD1 (5 bases). Germline V gives CDR1 SGHTA, CDR2 FQGNSA. Trimming removed 2 bases at V and 1 base at J, with 16 bases between. This CDR3 region has 17 residues. CDR3 protein: CASSLTRQLTGTDTQYF. CDR3 bases: TGTGCCAGCAGCTTAACCCGACAGTTAACGGGCACAGATACGCAGTATTTT.

This clonotype was counted only a few times. The V call is TRBV2, the J call TRBJ2-7, with 9 bases matching TRBD1. The trim removed 2 bases at V and 3 bases at J, leaving 5 bases unmatched. Germline CDR1 is SNHLY and CDR2 is FYNNEI. The CDR3 totals 15 residues. The CDR3 reads CASSEPGQGYYEQYF. CDR3 DNA: TGTGCCAGCAGTGAACCGGGACAGGGATACTACGAGCAGTACTTC.

The sample holds a few counts of this clonotype. This chain joins TRBV7-8 and TRBJ2-5, with D unresolved. Trimming pared 3 bases from V and 4 bases from J, leaving 12 bases between. The CDR3 loop spans 14 amino acids. The germline V gene has CDR1 SGHVS and CDR2 FQNEAQ. DNA of the CDR3: TGTGCCAGCAGCTTCGAAGGAATAATAGAGACCCAGTACTTC. Translating gives CASSFEGIIETQYF.

This clonotype turned up a few times. The rearrangement links TRBV9 to TRBJ1-6; perhaps TRBD1 as D (5 bases). This CDR3 has 19 residues. Germline values: CDR1 SGDLS, CDR2 YYNGEE. Trimming left V 3 bases short and J 8 bases short, with 27 bases between. The CDR3 loop reads CASSDGQPTTYIGDSPLHF. Written as DNA, the CDR3 is TGTGCCAGCAGCGACGGACAACCTACCACTTATATAGGGGATTCACCCCTCCACTTT.

This chain joins TRBV6-5 and TRBJ2-1; the D is unclear. Trimming took off 2 bases at V and 5 bases at J, with 16 bases between the two ends. Per germline, CDR1 MNHEY and CDR2 SVGAGI. The CDR3 totals 16 residues. CDR3 DNA: TGTGCCAGCAGTTACCTCGTTAGGGCCGCCCACAATGAGCAGTTCTTC. Its protein product is CASSYLVRAAHNEQFF.

In its sample, this clonotype was seen a few times. One end of the junction fails to match germline, which may point to a read error. The V call is TRBV7-7, the J call TRBJ2-5, with D perhaps TRBD1 (5 bases). CDR3 length: 14 amino acids. Per the germline V gene, CDR1 is SSHAT and CDR2 is FNYEAQ (reference sequence). The CDR3 region has the DNA TGTGCTAGCAGTCACCCAGGGCTGGAGGAGACCCAGTACTTC. Its protein is CASSHPGLEETQYF.

This clonotype was seen a handful of times. The chain's CDR3 is CASSPGAGSYNEQFF. DNA for the CDR3: TGTGCCAGCAGCCCCGGGGCGGGGTCCTACAATGAGCAGTTCTTC. The chain joins TRBV12-3 or TRBV12-4 to TRBJ2-1, with D perhaps TRBD2 (6 bases). The CDR3 covers 15 residues. V lost 6 bases to trimming and J lost 1 base, with 13 bases between them.

This clonotype was counted at least ten times. The gene calls are TRBV2 and TRBJ2-5, with D perhaps assigned TRBD1 or TRBD2 (5 bases each). The CDR3 runs 16 residues. V shed 9 bases and J shed 0 bases, with 20 bases lying between them. Germline V gene lookup returns CDR1 SNHLY and CDR2 FYNNEI. The CDR3 coding sequence is TGTGCCAGTCGCCCAATCGGGGCACATGACCAAGAGACCCAGTACTTC. Translation: CASRPIGAHDQETQYF.

This clonotype appeared a few times. The V gene is TRBV11-1, the J gene TRBJ1-1, with unresolved D. The CDR3 has 13 residues. V shed 1 base and J shed 7 bases, with 10 bases lying between them. Per germline, CDR1 SGHAT and CDR2 FQDESV (reference sequence). This CDR3 reads CASSLGGMFEAFF. The DNA of the CDR3 is TGTGCCAGCAGCTTAGGTGGCATGTTTGAAGCTTTCTTT.

V gene TRBV6-2 or TRBV6-3 combines with J gene TRBJ2-3; the D gene is possibly TRBD2 (5 bases). The CDR3 is 15 residues long. Germline-derived CDR1 and CDR2 are MNHEY and SVGEGT. V shed 5 bases and J shed 2 bases, with 14 bases lying between them. The CDR3 DNA is TGTGCCAGCAGTGAATCAGAGGGCTTCACAGATACGCAGTATTTT. The encoded protein is CASSESEGFTDTQYF.